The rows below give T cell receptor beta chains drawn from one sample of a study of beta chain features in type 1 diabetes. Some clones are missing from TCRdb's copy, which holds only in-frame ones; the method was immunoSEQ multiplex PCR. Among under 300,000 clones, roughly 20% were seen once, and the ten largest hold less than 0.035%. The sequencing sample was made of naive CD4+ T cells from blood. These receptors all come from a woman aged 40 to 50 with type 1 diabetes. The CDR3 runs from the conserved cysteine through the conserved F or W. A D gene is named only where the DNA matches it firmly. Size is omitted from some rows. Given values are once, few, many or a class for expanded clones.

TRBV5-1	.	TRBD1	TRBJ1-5	CASSEGQGVAQPQHF	TGCGCCAGCAGCGAAGGACAGGGAGTGGCTCAGCCCCAGCATTTT
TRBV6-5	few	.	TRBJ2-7	CASSYGSEQGSYEQYF	TGTGCCAGCAGTTATGGAAGTGAACAGGGCAGTTACGAGCAGTACTTC
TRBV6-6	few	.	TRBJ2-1	CASSYLNEQFF	TGTGCCAGCAGTTACCTTAATGAGCAGTTCTTC
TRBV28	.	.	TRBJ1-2	CASSPGINGYTF	TGTGCCAGCAGTCCGGGGATCAATGGCTACACCTTC
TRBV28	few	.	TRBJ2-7	CASMTRMTYEQYF	TGTGCCAGCATGACGCGGATGACCTACGAGCAGTACTTC
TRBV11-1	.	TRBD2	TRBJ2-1	CASSSWTSGYNEQFF	TGTGCCAGCAGCTCGTGGACTAGCGGGTACAATGAGCAGTTCTTC
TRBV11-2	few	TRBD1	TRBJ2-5	CASSSGQGLGETQYF	TGTGCCAGCAGCTCAGGACAGGGTCTAGGGGAGACCCAGTACTTC
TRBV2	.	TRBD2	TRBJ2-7	CASSPGGTEQYF	TGTGCCAGCAGCCCCGGGGGGACCGAGCAGTACTTC
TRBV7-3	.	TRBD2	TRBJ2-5	CASSLNGLAETQYF	TGTGCCAGCAGCTTAAATGGACTAGCGGAGACCCAGTACTTC
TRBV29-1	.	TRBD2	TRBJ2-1	CSVDLAGNNEQFF	TGCAGCGTTGATCTAGCGGGAAACAATGAGCAGTTCTTC
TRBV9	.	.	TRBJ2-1	CASSETSHTYNEQFF	TGTGCCAGCAGCGAAACTAGCCATACCTACAATGAGCAGTTCTTC
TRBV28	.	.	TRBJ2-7	CASSLVGSFYEQYF	TGTGCCAGCAGTTTAGTGGGGAGCTTCTACGAGCAGTACTTC
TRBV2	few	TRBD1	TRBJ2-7	CASRRTGGAEQYF	TGTGCCAGCAGGCGGACAGGGGGCGCAGAGCAGTACTTC
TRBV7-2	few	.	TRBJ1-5	CASSVQNNQPQHF	TGTGCCAGCAGCGTCCAAAACAATCAGCCCCAGCATTTT
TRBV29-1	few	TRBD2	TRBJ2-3	CSVGLAGVGDTQYF	TGCAGCGTCGGACTAGCGGGGGTAGGCGATACGCAGTATTTT
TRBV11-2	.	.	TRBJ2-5	CASSFDLRGETQYF	TGTGCCAGCAGCTTTGATCTTCGGGGAGAGACCCAGTACTTC
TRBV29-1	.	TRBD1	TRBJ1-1	CSAQGAEAFF	TGCAGCGCACAGGGGGCCGAAGCTTTCTTT
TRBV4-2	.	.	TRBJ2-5	CASSQDPQETQYF	TGTGCCAGCAGCCAAGATCCTCAAGAGACCCAGTACTTC
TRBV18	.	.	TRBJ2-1	CASSPLRDNEQFF	TGTGCCAGCTCACCCCTCAGGGACAATGAGCAGTTCTTC
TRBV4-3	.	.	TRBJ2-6	CASSQDGRGGANVLTF	TGCGCCAGCAGCCAAGATGGAAGGGGGGGGGCCAACGTCCTGACTTTC
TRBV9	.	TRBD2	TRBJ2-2	CASSVDIGRVNTGELFF	TGTGCCAGCAGCGTAGACATAGGGAGGGTGAACACCGGGGAGCTGTTTTTT